This T cell receptor beta chain was observed in a study of blood T cell repertoires in COVID-19. Study details: Samples of COVID-19 (acute and convalescent) were obtained from the United States, Italy and Spain.

Enrolled through a virtual design, the participants were between roughly 18 and 90 years of age and came from about two dozen US areas. V lost 8 bases to trimming and J lost 2 bases, with 10 bases between them. Germline V gives CDR1 SNHLY, CDR2 FYNNEI. CDR3 length: 12 amino acids. In the study's own analysis: Nucleated cell number was recorded as an estimate derived from reference gene primer amplification. Profiling relied on immunoSEQ multiplex PCR, and the TCRdb table lists in-frame clones only, not all of them. V and J calls and clone size follow that table, whereas D and trimming were derived from the DNA. The table lists 150,000 to 200,000 clones, approximately 73% of them singletons.

The TCR originated in a woman aged 50 to 60 with acute COVID-19. The rearrangement uses TRBV2 and TRBJ2-7; D not certain. The sequencing input was PBMCs or T cells enriched from blood (not recorded which). CDR3 residues: CASGTVTYEQYV. The DNA for the CDR3 is TGTGCCAGCGGCACCGTTACCTACGAGCAGTACGTC.